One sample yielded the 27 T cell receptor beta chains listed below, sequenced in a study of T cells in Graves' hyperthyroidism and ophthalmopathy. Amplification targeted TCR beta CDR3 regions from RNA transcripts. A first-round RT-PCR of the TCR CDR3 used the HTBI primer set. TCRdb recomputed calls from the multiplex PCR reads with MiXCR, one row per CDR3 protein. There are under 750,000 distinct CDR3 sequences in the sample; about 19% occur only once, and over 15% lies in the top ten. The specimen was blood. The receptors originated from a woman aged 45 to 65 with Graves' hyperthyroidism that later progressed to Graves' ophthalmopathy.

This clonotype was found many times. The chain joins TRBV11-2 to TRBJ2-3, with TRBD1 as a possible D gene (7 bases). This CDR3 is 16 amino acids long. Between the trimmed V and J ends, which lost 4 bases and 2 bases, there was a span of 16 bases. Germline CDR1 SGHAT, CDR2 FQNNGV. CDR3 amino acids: CASSSRGAWPTDTQYF. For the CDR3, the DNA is TGTGCCAGCAGCTCCAGGGGGGCATGGCCCACAGATACGCAGTATTTT.

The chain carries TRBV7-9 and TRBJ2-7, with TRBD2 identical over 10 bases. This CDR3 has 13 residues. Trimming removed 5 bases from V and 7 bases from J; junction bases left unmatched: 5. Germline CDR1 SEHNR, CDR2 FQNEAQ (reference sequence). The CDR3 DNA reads TGTGCCAGCAGCCCGGGACTAGCGAGGGAGCAGTACTTC. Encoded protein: CASSPGLAREQYF.

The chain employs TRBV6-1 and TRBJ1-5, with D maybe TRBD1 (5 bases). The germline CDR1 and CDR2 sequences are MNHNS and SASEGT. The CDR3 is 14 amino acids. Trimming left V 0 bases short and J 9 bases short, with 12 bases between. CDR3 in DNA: TGTGCCAGCAGTGAAGCGGGGCGGGGGGGGCCCCAGCATTTT. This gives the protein CASSEAGRGGPQHF.

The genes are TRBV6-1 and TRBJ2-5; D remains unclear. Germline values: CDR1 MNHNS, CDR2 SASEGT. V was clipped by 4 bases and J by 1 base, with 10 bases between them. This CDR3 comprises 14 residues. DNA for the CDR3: TGTGCCAGCAGTGTAACAGATACCCAAGAGACCCAGTACTTC. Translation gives CASSVTDTQETQYF.

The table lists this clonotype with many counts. The DNA for the CDR3 is TGTGCCAGCAGCCCAACCGTGCCCGACAGGGCCGCAGATACGCAGTATTTT. This sequence encodes CASSPTVPDRAADTQYF. This chain joins TRBV11-2 and TRBJ2-3, with 7 bases matching TRBD1. This CDR3 contains 17 residues. The trim removed 5 bases at V and 4 bases at J, leaving 15 bases unmatched. Germline CDR1 reads SGHAT; CDR2 reads FQNNGV.

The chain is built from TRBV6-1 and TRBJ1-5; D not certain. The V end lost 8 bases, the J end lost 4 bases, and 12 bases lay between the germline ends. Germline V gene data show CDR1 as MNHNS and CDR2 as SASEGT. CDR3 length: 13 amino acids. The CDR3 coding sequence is TGTGCCAGCGCTCGTGAGTCAAATCAGCCCCAGCATTTT. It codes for CASARESNQPQHF.

The CDR3 here is CAISTGGTEAFF. CDR3 nucleotides: TGTGCCATCTCGACAGGGGGTACTGAAGCTTTCTTT. J is TRBJ1-1 and V is TRBV6-1, with 9 bases lining up with TRBD1. V dropped 10 bases and J dropped 5; count of bases not matched to a gene: 5. The CDR3 extends over 12 amino acids. The germline CDR1 and CDR2 sequences are MNHNS and SASEGT.

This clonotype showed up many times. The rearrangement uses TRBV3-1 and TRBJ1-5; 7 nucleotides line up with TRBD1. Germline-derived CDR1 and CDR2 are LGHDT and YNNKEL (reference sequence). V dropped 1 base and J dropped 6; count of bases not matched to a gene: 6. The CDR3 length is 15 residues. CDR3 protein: CASSQGRQGGQPQHF. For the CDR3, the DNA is TGTGCCAGCAGCCAAGGGAGACAGGGCGGTCAGCCCCAGCATTTT.

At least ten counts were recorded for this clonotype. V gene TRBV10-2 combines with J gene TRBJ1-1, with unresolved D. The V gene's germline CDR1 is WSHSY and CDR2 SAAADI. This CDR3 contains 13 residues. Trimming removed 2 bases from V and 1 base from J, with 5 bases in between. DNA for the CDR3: TGCGCCAGCAGTGAGGTCAGGAACACTGAAGCTTTCTTT. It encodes CASSEVRNTEAFF.

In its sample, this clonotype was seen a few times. The CDR3 loop is CSVEAGTGSYYGYTF. CDR3 in DNA: TGCAGCGTTGAAGCCGGGACAGGATCTTACTATGGCTACACCTTC. V is TRBV29-1 and J is TRBJ1-2, with TRBD1 matching 8 bases. Trimming removed 1 base from V and 3 bases from J; junction bases left unmatched: 7. The germline V gene has CDR1 SQVTM and CDR2 ANQGSEA. This CDR3 spans 15 amino acids. Variable domain in full (rest from reference TRBV29-1 and TRBJ1-2): SAVISQKPSRDICQRGTSLTIQCQVDSQVTMMFWYRQQPGQSLTLIATANQGSEATYESGFVIDKFPISRPNLTFSTLTVSNMSPEDSSIYLCSVEAGTGSYYGYTFGSGTRLTVV.

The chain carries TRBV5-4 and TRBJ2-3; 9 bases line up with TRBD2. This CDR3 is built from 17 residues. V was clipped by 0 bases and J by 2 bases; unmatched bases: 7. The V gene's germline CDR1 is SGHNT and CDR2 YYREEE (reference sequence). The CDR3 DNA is TGTGCCAGCAGCTTGGCCGAGACTAGCGGCTACACAGATACGCAGTATTTT. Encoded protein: CASSLAETSGYTDTQYF.

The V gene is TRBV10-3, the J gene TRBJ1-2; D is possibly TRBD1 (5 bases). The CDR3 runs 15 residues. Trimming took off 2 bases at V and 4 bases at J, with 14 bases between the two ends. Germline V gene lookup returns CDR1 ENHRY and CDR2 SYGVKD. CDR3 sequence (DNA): TGTGCCATCAGTGAGACAGGAAATCTCATCTATGGCTACACCTTC. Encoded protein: CAISETGNLIYGYTF.

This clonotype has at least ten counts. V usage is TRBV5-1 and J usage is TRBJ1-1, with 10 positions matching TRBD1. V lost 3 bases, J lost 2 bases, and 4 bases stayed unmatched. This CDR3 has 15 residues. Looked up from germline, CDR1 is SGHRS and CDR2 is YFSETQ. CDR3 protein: CASSYRTGGNTEAFF. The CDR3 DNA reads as TGCGCCAGCAGCTATAGGACAGGGGGTAACACTGAAGCTTTCTTT.

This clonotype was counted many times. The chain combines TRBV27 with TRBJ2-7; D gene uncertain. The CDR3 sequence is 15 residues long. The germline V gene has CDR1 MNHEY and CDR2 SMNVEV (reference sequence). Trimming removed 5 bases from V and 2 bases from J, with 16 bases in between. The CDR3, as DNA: TGTGCCAGCAGTCCCTTGGGGATCGGCGCCTACGAGCAGTACTTC. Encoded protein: CASSPLGIGAYEQYF.

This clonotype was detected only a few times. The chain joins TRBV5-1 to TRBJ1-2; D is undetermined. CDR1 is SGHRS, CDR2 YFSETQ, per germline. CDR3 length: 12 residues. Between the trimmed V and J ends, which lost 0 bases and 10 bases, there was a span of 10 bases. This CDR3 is CASSLGTVDYTF. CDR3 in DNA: TGCGCCAGCAGCTTGGGAACCGTGGACTACACCTTC.

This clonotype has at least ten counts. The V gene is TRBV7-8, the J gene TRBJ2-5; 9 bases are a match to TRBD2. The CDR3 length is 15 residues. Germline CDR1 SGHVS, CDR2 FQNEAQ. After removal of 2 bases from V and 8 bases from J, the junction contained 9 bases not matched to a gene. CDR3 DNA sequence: TGTGCCAGCAGCTTAACTAGCGGGCCCCGTGGAACCCAGTACTTC. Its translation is CASSLTSGPRGTQYF. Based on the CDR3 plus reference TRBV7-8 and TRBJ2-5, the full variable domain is GAGVSQSPRYKVAKRGQDVALRCDPISGHVSLFWYQQALGQGPEFLTYFQNEAQLDKSGLPSDRFFAERPEGSVSTLKIQRTQQEDSAVYLCASSLTSGPRGTQYFGPGTRLLVL.

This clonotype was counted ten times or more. This CDR3 reads CASSLGTAAGEQYF. CDR3 DNA sequence: TGTGCCAGCAGTTTGGGTACTGCGGCGGGGGAGCAGTATTTT. V gene TRBV12-3 or TRBV12-4 combines with J gene TRBJ2-3, with 7 bases matching TRBD2. Unmatched junction bases numbered 11, after V lost 3 bases and J lost 11 bases. CDR3 length: 14 residues.

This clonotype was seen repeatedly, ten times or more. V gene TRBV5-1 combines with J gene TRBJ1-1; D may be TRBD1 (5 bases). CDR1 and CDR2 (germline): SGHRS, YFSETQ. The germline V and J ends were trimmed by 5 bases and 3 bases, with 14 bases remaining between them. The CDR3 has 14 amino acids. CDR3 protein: CASRSAGGYTEAFF. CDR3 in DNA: TGCGCCAGCAGGTCCGCCGGGGGTTACACTGAAGCTTTCTTT.

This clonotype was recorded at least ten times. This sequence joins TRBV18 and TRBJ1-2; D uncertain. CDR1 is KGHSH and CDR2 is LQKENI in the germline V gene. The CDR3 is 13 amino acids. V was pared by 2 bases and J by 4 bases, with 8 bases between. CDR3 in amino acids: CASSPGQTYGYTF. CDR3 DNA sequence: TGTGCCAGCTCACCAGGCCAGACCTATGGCTACACCTTC.

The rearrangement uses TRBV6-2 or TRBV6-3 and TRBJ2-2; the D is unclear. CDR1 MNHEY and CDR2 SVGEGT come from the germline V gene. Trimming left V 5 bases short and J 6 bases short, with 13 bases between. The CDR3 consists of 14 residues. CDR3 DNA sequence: TGTGCCAGCAGTAGGTCCGTCTCTTCCGGGGAGCTGTTTTTT. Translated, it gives CASSRSVSSGELFF.

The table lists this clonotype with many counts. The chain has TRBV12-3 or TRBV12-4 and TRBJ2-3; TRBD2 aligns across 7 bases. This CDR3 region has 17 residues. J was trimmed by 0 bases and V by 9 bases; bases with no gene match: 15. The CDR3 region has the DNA TGTGCCAGTAGTCCCTGGGGGAGGGACCATAGCACAGATACGCAGTATTTT. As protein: CASSPWGRDHSTDTQYF.

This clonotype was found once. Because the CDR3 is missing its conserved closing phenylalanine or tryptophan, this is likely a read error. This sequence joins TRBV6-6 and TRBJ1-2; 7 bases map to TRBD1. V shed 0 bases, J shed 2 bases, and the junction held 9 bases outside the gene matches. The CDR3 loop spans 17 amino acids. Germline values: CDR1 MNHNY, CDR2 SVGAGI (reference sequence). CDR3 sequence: CASSYSIDWGQNYGYTS. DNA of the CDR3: TGTGCCAGCAGTTACTCGATTGATTGGGGACAGAACTATGGCTACACCTCC.

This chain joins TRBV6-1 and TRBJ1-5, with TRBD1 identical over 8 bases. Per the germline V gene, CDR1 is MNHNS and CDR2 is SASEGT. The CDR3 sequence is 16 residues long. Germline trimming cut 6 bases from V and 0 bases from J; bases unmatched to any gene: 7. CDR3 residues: CASRPDRAYSNQPQHF. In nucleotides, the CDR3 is TGTGCCAGCAGGCCGGACAGGGCTTATAGCAATCAGCCCCAGCATTTT.

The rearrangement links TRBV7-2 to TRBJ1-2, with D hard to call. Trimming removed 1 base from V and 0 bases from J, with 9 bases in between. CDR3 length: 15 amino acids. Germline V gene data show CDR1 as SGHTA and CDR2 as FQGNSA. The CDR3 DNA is TGTGCCAGCAGCTTAGGATACGGGTCTAACTATGGCTACACCTTC. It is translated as CASSLGYGSNYGYTF.

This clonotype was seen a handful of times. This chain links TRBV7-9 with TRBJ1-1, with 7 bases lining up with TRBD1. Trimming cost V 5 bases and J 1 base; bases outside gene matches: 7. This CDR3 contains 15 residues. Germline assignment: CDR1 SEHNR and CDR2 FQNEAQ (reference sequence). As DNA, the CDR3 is TGTGCCAGCAGCCTTAAGGGGGCGCGGAACACTGAAGCTTTCTTT. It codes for CASSLKGARNTEAFF.

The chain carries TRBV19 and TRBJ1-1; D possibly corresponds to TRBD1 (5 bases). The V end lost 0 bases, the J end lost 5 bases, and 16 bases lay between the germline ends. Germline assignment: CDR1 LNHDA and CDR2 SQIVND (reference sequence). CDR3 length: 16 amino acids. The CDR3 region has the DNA TGTGCCAGTAGTATAGATGGGGTCGGGGCGCGGACTGAAGCTTTCTTT. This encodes CASSIDGVGARTEAFF.

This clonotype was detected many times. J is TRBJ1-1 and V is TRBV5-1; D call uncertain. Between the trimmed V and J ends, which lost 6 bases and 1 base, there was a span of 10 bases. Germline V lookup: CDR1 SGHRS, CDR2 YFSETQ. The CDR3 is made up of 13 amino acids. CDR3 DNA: TGCGCCAGCAATGACGGATGGAACACTGAAGCTTTCTTT. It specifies CASNDGWNTEAFF. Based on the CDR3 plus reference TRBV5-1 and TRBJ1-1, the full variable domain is KAGVTQTPRYLIKTRGQQVTLSCSPISGHRSVSWYQQTPGQGLQFLFEYFSETQRNKGNFPGRFSGRQFSNSRSEMNVSTLELGDSALYLCASNDGWNTEAFFGQGTRLTVV.